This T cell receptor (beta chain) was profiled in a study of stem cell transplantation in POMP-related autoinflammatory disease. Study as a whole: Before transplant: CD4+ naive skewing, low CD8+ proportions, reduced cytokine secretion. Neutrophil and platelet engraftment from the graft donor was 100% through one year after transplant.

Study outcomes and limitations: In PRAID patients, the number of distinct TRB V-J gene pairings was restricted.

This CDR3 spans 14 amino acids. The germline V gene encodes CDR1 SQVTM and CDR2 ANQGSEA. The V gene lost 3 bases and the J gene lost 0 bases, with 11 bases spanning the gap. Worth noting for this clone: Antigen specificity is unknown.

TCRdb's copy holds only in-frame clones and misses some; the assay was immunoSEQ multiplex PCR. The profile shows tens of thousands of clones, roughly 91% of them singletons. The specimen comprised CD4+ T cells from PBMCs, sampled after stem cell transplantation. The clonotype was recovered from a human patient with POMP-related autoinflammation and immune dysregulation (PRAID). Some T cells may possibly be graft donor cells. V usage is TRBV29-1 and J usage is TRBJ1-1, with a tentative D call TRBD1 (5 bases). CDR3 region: CSVDNPGLNTEAFF. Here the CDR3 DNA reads TGCAGCGTTGATAATCCAGGGCTGAACACTGAAGCTTTCTTT.